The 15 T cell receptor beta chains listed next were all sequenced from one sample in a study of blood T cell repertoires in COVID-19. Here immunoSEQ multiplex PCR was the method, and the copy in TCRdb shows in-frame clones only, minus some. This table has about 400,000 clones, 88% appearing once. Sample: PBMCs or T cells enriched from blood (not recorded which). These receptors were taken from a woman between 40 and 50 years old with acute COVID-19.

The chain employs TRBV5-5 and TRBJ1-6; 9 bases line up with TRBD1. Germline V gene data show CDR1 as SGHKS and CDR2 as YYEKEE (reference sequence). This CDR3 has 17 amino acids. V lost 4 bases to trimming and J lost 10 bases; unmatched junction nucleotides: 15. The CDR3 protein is CASSPDGTGGSGSPLHF. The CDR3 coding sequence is TGTGCCAGCAGCCCCGACGGAACAGGGGGCTCTGGGTCACCCCTCCACTTT.

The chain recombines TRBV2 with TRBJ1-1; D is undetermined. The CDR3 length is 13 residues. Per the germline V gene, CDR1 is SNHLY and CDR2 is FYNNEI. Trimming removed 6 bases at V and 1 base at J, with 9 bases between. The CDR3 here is CASRGRANTEAFF. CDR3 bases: TGTGCCAGCAGGGGGAGGGCGAACACTGAAGCTTTCTTT. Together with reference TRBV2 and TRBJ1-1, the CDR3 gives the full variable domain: EPEVTQTPSHQVTQMGQEVILRCVPISNHLYFYWYRQILGQKVEFLVSFYNNEISEKSEIFDDQFSVERPDGSNFTLKIRSTKLEDSAMYFCASRGRANTEAFFGQGTRLTVV.

The CDR3 nucleotides are TGTGCCAGTAGTACGACCGGGACAGGGAGGAATAATTCACCCCTCCACTTT. It yields the protein CASSTTGTGRNNSPLHF. This chain uses TRBV19 with TRBJ1-6, with 9 bases that match TRBD1. After removal of 4 bases from V and 5 bases from J, the junction contained 9 bases not matched to a gene. Looked up from germline, CDR1 is LNHDA and CDR2 is SQIVND (reference sequence). This CDR3 region has 17 residues.

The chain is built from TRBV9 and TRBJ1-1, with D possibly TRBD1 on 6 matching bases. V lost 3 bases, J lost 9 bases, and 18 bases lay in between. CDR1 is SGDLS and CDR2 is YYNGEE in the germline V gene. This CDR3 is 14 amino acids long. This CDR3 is CASSARGEGGKAFF. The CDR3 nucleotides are TGTGCCAGCAGCGCTCGAGGTGAAGGGGGTAAAGCTTTCTTT. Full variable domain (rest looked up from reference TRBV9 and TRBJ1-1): DSGVTQTPKHLITATGQRVTLRCSPRSGDLSVYWYQQSLDQGLQFLIQYYNGEERAKGNILERFSAQQFPDLHSELNLSSLELGDSALYFCASSARGEGGKAFFGQGTRLTVV.

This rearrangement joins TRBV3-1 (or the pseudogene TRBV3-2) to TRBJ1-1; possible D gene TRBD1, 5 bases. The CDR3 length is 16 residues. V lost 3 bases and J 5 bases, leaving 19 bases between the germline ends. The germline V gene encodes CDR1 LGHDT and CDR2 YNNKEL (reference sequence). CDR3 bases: TGTGCCAGCAGCCAGGGGCAAAATAGACCCCGGACTGAAGCTTTCTTT. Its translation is CASSQGQNRPRTEAFF.

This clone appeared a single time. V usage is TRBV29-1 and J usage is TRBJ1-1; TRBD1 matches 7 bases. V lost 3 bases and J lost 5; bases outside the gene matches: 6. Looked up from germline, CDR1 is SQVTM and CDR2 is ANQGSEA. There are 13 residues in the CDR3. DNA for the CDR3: TGCAGCGTTGACAAAGGGGGCGGGACTGAAGCTTTCTTT. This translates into CSVDKGGGTEAFF. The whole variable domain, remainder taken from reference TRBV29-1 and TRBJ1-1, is SAVISQKPSRDICQRGTSLTIQCQVDSQVTMMFWYRQQPGQSLTLIATANQGSEATYESGFVIDKFPISRPNLTFSTLTVSNMSPEDSSIYLCSVDKGGGTEAFFGQGTRLTVV.

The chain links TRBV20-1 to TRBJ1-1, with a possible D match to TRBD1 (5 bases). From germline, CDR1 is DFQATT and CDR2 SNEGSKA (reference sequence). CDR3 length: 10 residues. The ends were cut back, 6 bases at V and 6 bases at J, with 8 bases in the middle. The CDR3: CSAPGSEAFF. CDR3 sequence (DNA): TGCAGTGCCCCAGGGTCTGAAGCTTTCTTT.

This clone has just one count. CDR3 bases: TGTGCCAGCAGCTTAATGGGGGGGAACACCGGGGAGCTGTTTTTT. Amino acid sequence: CASSLMGGNTGELFF. The chain uses TRBV7-2 and TRBJ2-2; D might be TRBD2 (6 bases). The CDR3 runs to 15 residues. Germline V gene sequence: CDR1 SGHTA, CDR2 FQGNSA. With 2 bases removed from V and 1 base from J, the gap between germline ends came to 8 bases.

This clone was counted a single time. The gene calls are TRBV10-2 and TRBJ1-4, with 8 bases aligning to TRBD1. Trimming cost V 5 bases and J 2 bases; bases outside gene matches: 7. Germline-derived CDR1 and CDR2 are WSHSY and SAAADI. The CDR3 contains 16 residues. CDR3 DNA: TGCGCCAGCAGTAAGGACAGGGTCGGGACTAATGAAAAACTGTTTTTT. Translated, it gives CASSKDRVGTNEKLFF.

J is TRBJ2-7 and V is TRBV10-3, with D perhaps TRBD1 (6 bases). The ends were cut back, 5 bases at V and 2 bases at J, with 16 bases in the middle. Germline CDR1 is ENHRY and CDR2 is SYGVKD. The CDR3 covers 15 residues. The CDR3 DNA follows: TGTGCCATCAGTCCCTTGAGGGACACTACCTACGAGCAGTACTTC. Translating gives CAISPLRDTTYEQYF.

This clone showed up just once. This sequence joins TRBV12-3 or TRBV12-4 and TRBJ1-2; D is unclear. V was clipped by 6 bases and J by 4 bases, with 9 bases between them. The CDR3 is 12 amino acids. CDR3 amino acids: CASRSTIYGYTF. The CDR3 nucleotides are TGTGCCAGCAGATCTACGATCTATGGCTACACCTTC.

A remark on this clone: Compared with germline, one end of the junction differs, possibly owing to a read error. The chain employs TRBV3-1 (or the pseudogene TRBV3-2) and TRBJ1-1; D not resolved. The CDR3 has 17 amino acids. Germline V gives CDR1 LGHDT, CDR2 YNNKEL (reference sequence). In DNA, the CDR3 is TGTGCCAGCAGCCAAGGGGTCGGCGCAGGATGGAACGCTGAAGCTTTCTTT. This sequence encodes CASSQGVGAGWNAEAFF.

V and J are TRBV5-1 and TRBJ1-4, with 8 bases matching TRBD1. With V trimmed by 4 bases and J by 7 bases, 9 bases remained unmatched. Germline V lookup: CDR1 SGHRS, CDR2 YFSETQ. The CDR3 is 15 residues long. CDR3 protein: CASSHPQGAIEKLFF. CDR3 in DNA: TGCGCCAGCAGCCACCCCCAGGGGGCGATTGAAAAACTGTTTTTT.

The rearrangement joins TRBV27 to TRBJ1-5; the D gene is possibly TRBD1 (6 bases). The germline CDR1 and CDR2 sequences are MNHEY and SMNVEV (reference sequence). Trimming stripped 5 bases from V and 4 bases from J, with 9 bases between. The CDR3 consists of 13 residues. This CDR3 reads CASSPGQNQPQHF. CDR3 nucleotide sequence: TGTGCCAGCAGTCCCGGACAGAATCAGCCCCAGCATTTT.

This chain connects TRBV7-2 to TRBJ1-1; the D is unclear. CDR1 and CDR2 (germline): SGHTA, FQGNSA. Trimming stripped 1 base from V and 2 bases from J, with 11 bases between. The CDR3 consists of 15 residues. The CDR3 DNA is TGTGCCAGCAGCTTAGAGGCAGGCCACAACACTGAAGCTTTCTTT. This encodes CASSLEAGHNTEAFF.